The TCR beta chain under discussion was sequenced for a study of cytomegalovirus exposure and HLA in healthy donors. Trimming took 1 base from V and 7 from J, leaving 11 bases between them. This CDR3 spans 15 amino acids. Germline-derived CDR1 and CDR2 are MGHRA and YSYEKL. Vbeta (60) and Jbeta (13) primers were used in the PCR. Profiled with immunoSEQ multiplex PCR; TCRdb holds only in-frame clones, not every one. The sample holds some 67,000 clones. The sequenced material came from PBMCs. V is TRBV4-1 and J is TRBJ1-6; D unresolved. The clonotype originates from a woman aged 25-40 years in good health and CMV-seronegative. The CDR3: CASSQGSLGNSPLHF. The CDR3 coding sequence is TGCGCCAGCAGCCAAGGCAGCCTCGGGAATTCACCCCTCCACTTT.